The clone carrying this TCR beta chain was detected only once. Its antigen remains unidentified. Sequencing relied on a cDNA template that was reverse transcribed from extracted RNA. Measured with immunoSEQ multiplex PCR; TCRdb has only the in-frame clones, and not every one. The sample contains 120,000 to 150,000 clones, 82% of which appear only once. Germline trimming cut 3 bases from V and 4 bases from J; bases unmatched to any gene: 6. Germline CDR1 GTSNPN, CDR2 SVGIG (reference sequence). The CDR3 consists of 15 residues. This specimen belongs to a study of CD8+ T cells in alopecia areata. As for treatment: oral pan-JAK inhibitor, 5-10 mg twice daily. Study results and limitations: With tofacitinib ongoing, many expanded lesional clones persisted in both scalp and blood.

J is TRBJ2-5 and V is TRBV30; 12 nucleotides align to TRBD1. This sequence was found in a human donor with alopecia areata. Sequences were derived from CD8+ T cells sorted from blood, sampled at week 4, from a patient treated with tofacitinib. Written as DNA, the CDR3 is TGTGCCTGGAGCTTGGGACAGGGGGCCGGAGAGACCCAGTACTTC. As protein: CAWSLGQGAGETQYF.